These 13 T cell receptor beta chains originate from one sample sequenced in a study of CD8 T cells in ankylosing spondylitis. TCRdb independently ran MiXCR on the 5' RACE reads; one entry per CDR3 protein. The sample gives a few hundred thousand distinct CDR3 sequences, 15% to 20% of which show up once; 25% to 40% is in the top ten. The sequenced sample consisted of blood, either unsorted or a sorted T cell fraction (not recorded which). Receptor source: a male donor with ankylosing spondylitis or in good health (not recorded which).

The chain carries TRBV29-1 and TRBJ2-3; 12 bases are a match to TRBD2. Germline V gene sequence: CDR1 SQVTM, CDR2 ANQGSEA. The CDR3 is 14 residues long. Trimming removed 6 bases from V and 5 bases from J; junction bases left unmatched: 6. The CDR3: CSVRLAGEEDTQYF. The CDR3 DNA follows: TGCAGCGTGCGACTAGCGGGAGAAGAAGATACGCAGTATTTT.

The sample holds a few counts of this clonotype. The V gene is TRBV29-1, the J gene TRBJ1-2; 7 bases align to TRBD1. J was trimmed by 6 bases and V by 3 bases; bases with no gene match: 10. The germline gives CDR1 SQVTM, CDR2 ANQGSEA. This CDR3 comprises 14 residues. The CDR3 protein is CSVDEEGQADGYTF. CDR3 nucleotides: TGCAGCGTTGATGAAGAAGGACAGGCGGATGGCTACACCTTC.

The rearrangement links TRBV12-3 or TRBV12-4 to TRBJ2-1, with D maybe TRBD2 (5 bases). The CDR3 contains 16 residues. V lost 4 bases, J lost 3 bases, and 16 bases lay in between. As DNA, the CDR3 is TGTGCCAGCAGTTCCTCTCCGGGTGGGAGCTACAATGAGCAGTTCTTC. Translation gives CASSSSPGGSYNEQFF.

This clonotype was picked up a small number of times. The chain couples TRBV21-1 to TRBJ2-4; the D call TRBD1 from the table was never checked on the DNA. TRBV21-1 is a listed pseudogene. The CDR3 has 12 amino acids. The CDR3 protein is CASSKQGNIQYF. The CDR3 coding sequence is TGTGCCAGCAGCAAGCAGGGAAACATTCAGTACTTC.

DNA of the CDR3: TGTGCCAGCAGCCAACCCGGGACAGGGGGAGGGGACACTGAAGCTTTCTTT. It specifies CASSQPGTGGGDTEAFF. This chain links TRBV4-2 with TRBJ1-1, with 11 positions matching TRBD1. After removal of 2 bases from V and 3 bases from J, the junction contained 8 bases not matched to a gene. The CDR3 has 17 residues. Germline CDR1 is LGHNA and CDR2 is YNFKEQ.

The V gene is TRBV2, the J gene TRBJ2-5; D may be TRBD1 or TRBD2 (5 bases each). V was cut by 8 bases and J by 3 bases, with 10 bases left in between. Germline V gives CDR1 SNHLY, CDR2 FYNNEI. The CDR3 is 12 residues long. The CDR3 protein is CASRGRKETQYF. CDR3 in DNA: TGTGCCAGCCGGGGACGCAAAGAGACCCAGTACTTC.

In this sample, this clonotype turned up a few times. The chain has TRBV10-2 and TRBJ2-1, with 8 positions matching TRBD2. V lost 3 bases and J lost 8; bases outside the gene matches: 12. This CDR3 has 16 residues. CDR1 and CDR2 from the germline V gene are WSHSY and SAAADI. Here the CDR3 DNA reads TGCGCCAGCAGTGAAGAGTTGGCGGGAGCGGGGGATGAGCAGTTCTTC. Protein product: CASSEELAGAGDEQFF.

This clonotype turned up a few times. J is TRBJ2-6 and V is TRBV20-1; the match to TRBD2 covers 8 bases. The V gene's germline CDR1 is DFQATT and CDR2 SNEGSKA (reference sequence). The CDR3 covers 17 residues. V dropped 1 base and J dropped 0; count of bases not matched to a gene: 5. The DNA of the CDR3 is TGCAGTGCTAGAGCGGGACTAGAGACCTCTGGGGCCAACGTCCTGACTTTC. Translating gives CSARAGLETSGANVLTF.

This rearrangement joins TRBV9 to TRBJ2-7; D may correspond to TRBD1 or TRBD2 (5 bases each). CDR1 and CDR2 from the germline V gene are SGDLS and YYNGEE. Trimming pared 0 bases from V and 4 bases from J, leaving 11 bases between. This CDR3 is built from 14 residues. The CDR3 DNA sequence: TGTGCCAGCAGCGTAGCCGGGGACGGTTACGAGCAGTACTTC. As protein: CASSVAGDGYEQYF.

This clonotype turned up a few times. This may stem from a read error, because a much larger clone lies one nucleotide away. The rearrangement uses TRBV6-1 and TRBJ1-4, with TRBD1 matching 8 bases. CDR3 size: 16 residues. V trimming: 5 bases; J trimming: 4 bases; junction bases outside the gene matches: 9. The germline V gene has CDR1 MNHNS and CDR2 SASEGT. This CDR3 is CASSTGQVTFNEKLFF. For the CDR3, the DNA is TGTGCCAGCAGTACGGGACAGGTGACTTTTAATGAAAAACTGTTTTTT.

In this sample, this clonotype turned up a few times. The chain links TRBV20-1 to TRBJ2-1, with TRBD2 identical over 9 bases. Germline trimming cut 0 bases from V and 3 bases from J; bases unmatched to any gene: 3. The germline CDR1 and CDR2 sequences are DFQATT and SNEGSKA (reference sequence). The CDR3 totals 15 residues. The CDR3 DNA sequence: TGCAGTGCTAGAGACCTAGCGGGAATCTACAATGAGCAGTTCTTC. Its translation: CSARDLAGIYNEQFF.

At least ten counts were recorded for this clonotype. The V and J genes are TRBV29-1 and TRBJ1-2; 10 bases are a match to TRBD1. Per the germline V gene, CDR1 is SQVTM and CDR2 is ANQGSEA. The CDR3 runs to 11 residues. V shed 7 bases, J shed 7 bases, and the junction held 3 bases outside the gene matches. CDR3 region: CSGQGAGGYTF. The CDR3 nucleotides are TGCAGCGGACAGGGGGCCGGTGGCTACACCTTC.

The chain carries TRBV4-1 and TRBJ2-1; D remains ambiguous. Trimming shortened V by 1 base and J by 6 bases, and 16 bases separated the two germline ends. Germline V lookup: CDR1 MGHRA, CDR2 YSYEKL. The CDR3 has 16 residues. The CDR3 reads CASSQGYGSLGNEQFF. The CDR3 bases are TGCGCCAGCAGCCAAGGGTACGGCAGCCTCGGCAATGAGCAGTTCTTC.